These 16 T cell receptor beta chains originate from one sample sequenced in a study of CD8+CD57+ T cells in acquired aplastic anemia. For sequencing, patients were chosen who had shown expansion of CD8+CD57+ cells by flow cytometry. According to the study, genomic DNA was the template for TCR beta VDJ and CDR3 profiling. TCRdb re-derived calls from the reads in MiXCR, one entry per CDR3 protein. The table has 200,000 to 250,000 distinct CDR3 sequences, over 55% seen once. Sequences were obtained from sorted CD4+, CD8+, or CD8+CD57+ T cells (not recorded which) from PBMCs. The source is a human donor with aplastic anemia.

The chain employs TRBV12-3 or TRBV12-4 and TRBJ2-1, with 14 nucleotides matching TRBD2. The CDR3 runs 15 residues. The V and J ends lost 3 bases and 6 bases, in that order; junction bases with no gene match: 1. CDR3 sequence: CASSLGLAGVNEQFF. The DNA of the CDR3 is TGTGCCAGCAGTTTGGGACTAGCGGGAGTCAATGAGCAGTTCTTC.

This chain joins TRBV2 and TRBJ1-2; tentatively, D is TRBD1 (6 bases). Trimming pared 1 base from V and 6 bases from J, leaving 12 bases between. Germline V gene lookup returns CDR1 SNHLY and CDR2 FYNNEI. This CDR3 is built from 14 residues. CDR3 sequence: CASSEVDRTHGYTF. The CDR3 nucleotides are TGTGCCAGCAGTGAAGTGGACAGAACTCATGGCTACACCTTC.

The sample holds many counts of this clonotype. The chain couples TRBV2 to TRBJ2-5; D is unclear. Germline CDR1 SNHLY, CDR2 FYNNEI. The germline V and J ends were trimmed by 10 bases and 4 bases, with 4 bases remaining between them. The CDR3 is 9 amino acids. The CDR3 coding sequence is TGTGCCACCACAGAGACCCAGTACTTC. This translates into CATTETQYF.

V usage is TRBV10-3 and J usage is TRBJ1-4; no firm D call. The CDR3 length is 13 residues. Germline V CDR1 and CDR2: ENHRY, SYGVKD. Trimming shortened V by 10 bases and J by 6 bases, and 15 bases separated the two germline ends. The CDR3 coding sequence is TGTGCCACCCGAGGAGGCGAAGATGAAAAACTGTTTTTT. This sequence encodes CATRGGEDEKLFF.

Points on this clonotype: The junction does not match germline at one end; this may be a read error. V gene TRBV2 combines with J gene TRBJ1-1; the D gene is possibly TRBD1 (6 bases). From germline, CDR1 is SNHLY and CDR2 FYNNEI. The CDR3 covers 13 residues. CDR3: CASSQERGTEAFF. CDR3 DNA: TGCGCCAGCAGCCAAGAAAGGGGGACTGAAGCTTTCTTT. Complete variable domain (other parts from reference TRBV2 and TRBJ1-1): EPEVTQTPSHQVTQMGQEVILRCVPISNHLYFYWYRQILGQKVEFLVSFYNNEISEKSEIFDDQFSVERPDGSNFTLKIRSTKLEDSAMYFCASSQERGTEAFFGQGTRLTVV.

The CDR3 bases are TGTGCCAGCAGCTTCGCACTAGCGGGAAGGCGAGAGCAGTTCTTC. It specifies CASSFALAGRREQFF. The rearrangement joins TRBV7-3 to TRBJ2-1; 10 nucleotides align to TRBD2. Germline CDR1 and CDR2: SGHTA and FQGTGA. Unmatched junction bases numbered 9, after V lost 3 bases and J lost 10 bases. The CDR3 is 15 residues long.

The chain joins TRBV10-3 to TRBJ1-5; a possible D gene is TRBD1 (5 bases). From germline, CDR1 is ENHRY and CDR2 SYGVKD. CDR3 length: 14 amino acids. V lost 10 bases and J 6 bases, leaving 19 bases between the germline ends. This CDR3 reads CASSPTAIGQPQHF. The CDR3 bases are TGTGCCAGCAGCCCGACAGCTATCGGTCAGCCCCAGCATTTT.

The V call is TRBV24-1, the J call TRBJ2-3; D possibly uses TRBD1 or TRBD2 (5 bases each). Germline CDR1 is KGHDR and CDR2 is SFDVKD. The CDR3 totals 14 residues. Trimming shortened V by 4 bases and J by 1 base, and 8 bases separated the two germline ends. In DNA, the CDR3 is TGTGCCACCAGTGACCCGGGACGCACAGATACGCAGTATTTT. Translated, it gives CATSDPGRTDTQYF.

This clonotype was found a few times. V is TRBV15 and J is TRBJ1-6; D gene uncertain. Trimming removed 0 bases from V and 6 bases from J, with 9 bases in between. Germline assignment: CDR1 LNHNV and CDR2 YYDKDF (reference sequence). CDR3 length equals 15 residues. The CDR3 protein is CATSREGRSNSPLHF. CDR3 nucleotides: TGTGCCACCAGCAGAGAGGGAAGAAGTAATTCACCCCTCCACTTT.

The genes are TRBV19 and TRBJ1-2; D might be TRBD1 (5 bases). The V gene lost 5 bases and the J gene lost 4 bases, with 11 bases spanning the gap. The CDR3 sequence is 13 residues long. Germline assignment: CDR1 LNHDA and CDR2 SQIVND (reference sequence). For the CDR3, the DNA is TGTGCCAGTAGTCCCCGTGGGGGCTATGGCTACACCTTC. The encoded protein is CASSPRGGYGYTF.

The chain employs TRBV20-1 and TRBJ2-1; D unclear. The CDR3 totals 11 residues. Between the trimmed V and J ends, which lost 1 base and 2 bases, there was a span of 0 bases. Germline values: CDR1 DFQATT, CDR2 SNEGSKA (reference sequence). This CDR3 is CSARAYNEQFF. CDR3 sequence (DNA): TGCAGTGCTAGAGCCTACAATGAGCAGTTCTTC.

The J gene is TRBJ2-3, the V gene TRBV7-3; D is possibly TRBD2 (6 bases). The germline CDR1 and CDR2 sequences are SGHTA and FQGTGA. The CDR3 has 13 residues. The ends were cut back, 2 bases at V and 3 bases at J, with 6 bases in the middle. The CDR3 sequence is CASSLGLTDTQYF. CDR3 nucleotides: TGTGCCAGCAGCTTAGGACTAACAGATACGCAGTATTTT.

This clonotype was observed once. The V and J genes are TRBV10-3 and TRBJ2-6; D is unclear. The germline V and J ends were trimmed by 2 bases and 0 bases, with 8 bases remaining between them. CDR1 and CDR2 from the germline V gene are ENHRY and SYGVKD. This CDR3 region has 16 residues. The chain's CDR3 is CAISEDGLSGANVLTF. In DNA, the CDR3 is TGTGCCATCAGTGAGGACGGTCTCTCTGGGGCCAACGTCCTGACTTTC.

Only a few counts were recorded for this clonotype. It may be a read error: a sequence one base away is much more abundant. The chain recombines TRBV7-2 with TRBJ1-3; D remains ambiguous. Germline CDR1 reads SGHTA; CDR2 reads FQGNSA. The CDR3 covers 13 residues. Trimming removed 6 bases from V and 7 bases from J, with 13 bases in between. CDR3 residues: CASSAEAANTIYF. The CDR3 coding sequence is TGTGCCAGCAGTGCAGAGGCGGCGAACACCATATATTTT.

The genes are TRBV27 and TRBJ1-5; tentatively, D is TRBD1 (6 bases). The length of the CDR3 is 13 residues. Germline-derived CDR1 and CDR2 are MNHEY and SMNVEV (reference sequence). V was trimmed by 5 bases and J by 4 bases, leaving 9 bases between them. The CDR3 nucleotides read TGTGCCAGCAGTAAGACAGGAAATCAGCCCCAGCATTTT. This codes for CASSKTGNQPQHF.

The gene calls are TRBV20-1 and TRBJ2-1; TRBD2 agrees at 8 bases. The junction had 8 bases not matched to a gene; V was cut back by 0 bases and J by 7 bases. This CDR3 is built from 15 residues. Germline V CDR1 and CDR2: DFQATT, SNEGSKA (reference sequence). The CDR3 loop reads CSARDAAGGRNEQFF. The CDR3 coding sequence is TGCAGTGCTAGAGATGCGGCGGGAGGTCGGAATGAGCAGTTCTTC.